Below are 8 T cell receptor beta chains sequenced from a single sample in a study of tumor-infiltrating lymphocytes in primary liver carcinoma. Starting material of approximately 500 ng total RNA yielded TCR beta cDNA via a constant-region primer. The TCR beta library was amplified through three nested multiplex PCR rounds in a modified ARM-PCR procedure. Forward primers for TRBV1-TRBV30 and a C-beta reverse primer served the first two PCR rounds, at 10 cycles each. Via MiXCR, TCRdb re-called the multiplex PCR reads, giving one row per CDR3 protein. The profile shows about 310,000 distinct CDR3 sequences, more than 55% of them singletons. Unsorted whole blood supplied the RNA, and germline DNA was extracted too. The sample consisted of peripheral blood. Source of these receptors: a woman aged 25 to 45 with primary liver carcinoma and hepatitis B virus infection.

Details on this clonotype: With a much larger clone just one base away, this may be a read error. The chain is built from TRBV4-3 and TRBJ2-7; D call uncertain. Germline CDR1 reads LGHNA; CDR2 reads YSLEER. The CDR3 contains 13 residues. The CDR3 here is CASSHDSSYEQYF. The CDR3 DNA follows: TGTGCCAGCAGCCATGATAGCTCCTACGAGCAGTACTTC.

This clonotype was detected many times. A junction boundary mismatches the germline segment, possibly from a read error. V and J are TRBV6-5 and TRBJ2-3; D is unresolved. This CDR3 has 14 residues. The V gene's germline CDR1 is MNHEY and CDR2 SVGAGI. The chain's CDR3 is CASRGRPRTDTQYF. CDR3 nucleotide sequence: TGTGCCAGCCGAGGACGCCCCCGCACGGATACGCAGTATTTT.

A note on this clonotype: The junction does not match germline at one end; this may be a read error. The V and J genes are TRBV11-1 and TRBJ1-6; D uncertain. Germline CDR1 is SGHAT and CDR2 is FQDESV (reference sequence). CDR3 length: 13 residues. The CDR3 is CASTLQRGSPLHF. CDR3 in DNA: TGTGCCAGCACCTTACAGCGAGGTTCACCCCTCCACTTT.

Concerning this clonotype: This may come from a read error, since a much larger clone is one base off. The chain combines TRBV11-3 with TRBJ2-2; no clear D gene. Germline loops: CDR1 SGHNT, CDR2 YENEEA. This CDR3 has 14 amino acids. The CDR3 DNA reads TGTGTCAGCAGCCCACTGGACGCGATCGGGGAGCTGTTTTTT. Amino acid sequence: CVSSPLDAIGELFF.

This clonotype came up many times. This chain links TRBV4-1 with TRBJ1-4, with no clear D. V shed 4 bases and J shed 3 bases, with 9 bases lying between them. CDR1 is MGHRA and CDR2 is YSYEKL in the germline V gene. This CDR3 contains 14 residues. CDR3 DNA sequence: TGCGCCAGCAGCCTAAACCAAGCTAATGAAAAACTGTTTTTT. Its translation is CASSLNQANEKLFF.

About this clonotype itself: The germline gene is not matched at one end of the junction; a read error may be the cause. The rearrangement joins TRBV6-5 to TRBJ2-1; D ambiguous. Germline CDR1 is MNHEY and CDR2 is SVGAGI. This CDR3 has 12 residues. The CDR3 nucleotides are TGTGCCAGCAGCTACTCGAGTGCTGAGCAGCTCTTC. Translated: CASSYSSAEQLF.

For this clonotype: This sequence may be a read error, since a much larger clone differs from it by one base. The CDR3 here is CASSQDWTSTSYERYF. The CDR3 nucleotides read TGCGCCAGCAGCCAAGATTGGACTAGCACCTCCTACGAGCGGTACTTC. The J gene is TRBJ2-7, the V gene TRBV4-3; 8 bases agree with TRBD2. The length of the CDR3 is 16 residues. From germline, CDR1 is LGHNA and CDR2 YSLEER.

Comment on this clonotype: Germline and junction disagree at one end, which may indicate a read error. The chain combines TRBV12-3 or TRBV12-4 with TRBJ2-1, with 7 bases identical to TRBD2. CDR3 length equals 15 residues. The CDR3 coding sequence is TGTGTCAGCAGCACCCGGGTCGGGAGGAGGGCTGAGCAGTTCTTC. Its protein product is CVSSTRVGRRAEQFF.